This T cell receptor (beta chain) derives from a study of control samples from healthy donors and cancer patients. From germline, CDR1 is SGHRS and CDR2 YFSETQ. CDR3 length equals 14 residues. V shed 4 bases and J shed 0 bases, with 10 bases lying between them. Assay used: immunoSEQ multiplex PCR; TCRdb lists only in-frame clones, some missing. The table records 150,000 to 190,000 clones, 93% of them present only once. The origin of this receptor is a man aged 50 to 59 in good health. The chain carries TRBV5-1 and TRBJ1-1; D remains ambiguous. The sequencing sample was made of blood. CDR3 in amino acids: CASSQGPMNTEAFF. In DNA, the CDR3 is TGCGCCAGCAGCCAAGGACCGATGAACACTGAAGCTTTCTTT.